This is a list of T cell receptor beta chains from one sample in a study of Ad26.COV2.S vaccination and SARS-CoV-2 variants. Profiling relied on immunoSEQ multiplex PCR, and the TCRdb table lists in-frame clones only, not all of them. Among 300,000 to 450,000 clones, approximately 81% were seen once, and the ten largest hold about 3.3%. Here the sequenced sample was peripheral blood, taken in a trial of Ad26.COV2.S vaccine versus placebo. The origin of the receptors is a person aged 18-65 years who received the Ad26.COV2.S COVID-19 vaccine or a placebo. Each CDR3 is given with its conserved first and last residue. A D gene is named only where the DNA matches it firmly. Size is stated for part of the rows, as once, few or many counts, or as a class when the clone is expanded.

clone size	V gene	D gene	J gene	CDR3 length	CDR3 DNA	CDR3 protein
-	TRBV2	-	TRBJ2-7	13	TGTGCCAGCAGGCCTCCAAGCTCCTACGAGCAGTACTTC	CASRPPSSYEQYF
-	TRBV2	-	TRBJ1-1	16	TGTGCCAGCACTGGGGTTCTCGGCAGGGGTAACACTGAAGCTTTCTTT	CASTGVLGRGNTEAFF
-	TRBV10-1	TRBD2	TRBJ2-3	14	TGCGCCAGCAGTTCTAGCGGGGGGAGAGATACGCAGTATTTT	CASSSSGGRDTQYF
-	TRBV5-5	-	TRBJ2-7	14	TGTGCCAGCAGCTTGATGGGGATAGAATACGAGCAGTACTTC	CASSLMGIEYEQYF
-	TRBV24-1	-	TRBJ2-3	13	TGTGCCACCAGTGAAAGGGGCCCAGATACGCAGTATTTT	CATSERGPDTQYF
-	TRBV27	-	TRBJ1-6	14	TGTGCCAGCAGCCAAGGGAGGGCGAGAGCACCCCTCCACTTT	CASSQGRARAPLHF
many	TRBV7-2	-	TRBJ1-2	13	TGTGCCAGCAGCTTAGGGACGGACTATGGCTACACCTTC	CASSLGTDYGYTF
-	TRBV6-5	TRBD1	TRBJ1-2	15	TGTGCCAGCAGTAGAGCCGGGACAGCCGGCGGTGGCTACACCTTC	CASSRAGTAGGGYTF
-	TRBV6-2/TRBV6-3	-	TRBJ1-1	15	TGTGCCAGCAGTTCCGGGGCCCTGGGGAACACTGAAGCTTTCTTT	CASSSGALGNTEAFF
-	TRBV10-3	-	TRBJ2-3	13	TGTGCCATCAGTGAAAGGGGGGGAGATACGCAGTATTTT	CAISERGGDTQYF
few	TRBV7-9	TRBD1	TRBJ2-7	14	TGTGCCAGCCCCCCTGGGACAGGGACCCTCGAGCAGTACTTC	CASPPGTGTLEQYF
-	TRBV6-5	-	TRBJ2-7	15	TGTGCCAGCAGTTACTCGGGGGGGGGCATCGACGAGCAGTACTTC	CASSYSGGGIDEQYF
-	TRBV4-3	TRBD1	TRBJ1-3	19	TGCGCCAGCAGCCAAGGGGCGGGACAGGTGACTTACTCTGGAAACACCATATATTTT	CASSQGAGQVTYSGNTIYF
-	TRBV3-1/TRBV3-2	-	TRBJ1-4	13	TGTGCCAGCAGCCGCCCGGGAAATGAAAAACTGTTTTTT	CASSRPGNEKLFF
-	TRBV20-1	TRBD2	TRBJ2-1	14	TGCAGTGCTAGTAGCGGGAGGGCCTCCTTTGAGCAGTTCTTC	CSASSGRASFEQFF
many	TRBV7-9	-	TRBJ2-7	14	TGTGCCAGCAGCTATATACAGGACTCCTACGAGCAGTACTTC	CASSYIQDSYEQYF
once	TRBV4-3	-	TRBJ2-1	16	TGCGCCAGCAGCCAAGGAACCCGATTTTTCAACAATGAGCAGTTCTTC	CASSQGTRFFNNEQFF
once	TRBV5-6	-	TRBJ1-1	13	TGTGCCAGCAGGGGAGGGGACGGCGCTGAAGCTTTCTTT	CASRGGDGAEAFF
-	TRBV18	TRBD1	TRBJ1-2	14	TGTGCCAGCTCACCGGGACAGAAACCCTATGGCTACACCTTC	CASSPGQKPYGYTF
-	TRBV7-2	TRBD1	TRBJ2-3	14	TGTGCCGGGGACAGGCGAGGGGGTGTAGATACGCAGTATTTT	CAGDRRGGVDTQYF
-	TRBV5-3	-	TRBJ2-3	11	TGTGCCAGAAGCTCCAGAGATACGCAGTATTTT	CARSSRDTQYF
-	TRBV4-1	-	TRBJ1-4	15	TGCGCCAGCAGCCAGTTCAGAGTCACTAATGAAAAACTGTTTTTT	CASSQFRVTNEKLFF
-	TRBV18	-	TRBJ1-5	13	TGTGCCAGCTCACCACAGGATAATCAGCCCCAGCATTTT	CASSPQDNQPQHF
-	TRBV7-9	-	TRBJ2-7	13	TGTGCCAGCAGCTTAATCCAGAACTACGAGCAGTACTTC	CASSLIQNYEQYF
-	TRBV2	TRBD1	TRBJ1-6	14	TGTGCCAGCATCAGGGGGCAGGATGGTTCACCCCTCCACTTT	CASIRGQDGSPLHF
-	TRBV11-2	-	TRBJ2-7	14	TGTGCCAGCAGCTTAGGTCGGGGTAACTACGAGCAGTACTTC	CASSLGRGNYEQYF